These T cell receptor beta chains were read from a single sample in a study of T-cell reconstitution after alpha-beta-depleted transplantation in children. TCRdb fed the PCR reads into MiXCR, producing one record per CDR3 protein. The profile shows around 960,000 distinct CDR3 sequences, about 29% of them singletons. Specimen: PBMCs, mostly from graft donor cells, collected 360 days after TCRalphabeta/CD19-depleted stem cell transplant. The receptor source for this set is a boy less than two years old who had a stem cell transplant for SCID, so the T cells may come from the graft donor. The CDR3 runs from the conserved cysteine through the conserved F or W. Fields, in order: CDR3 length, J gene, V gene, CDR3 protein.

cdr3_length: 21
j_call: TRBJ2-3
v_call: TRBV4-2
cdr3_aa: CASSQDGPSGGTFRVADTQYF

cdr3_length: 14
j_call: TRBJ2-3
v_call: TRBV29-1
cdr3_aa: CSALRGSSTDTQYF

cdr3_length: 15
j_call: TRBJ2-1
v_call: TRBV28
cdr3_aa: CASTLAGPSYNEQFF

cdr3_length: 14
j_call: TRBJ2-7
v_call: TRBV5-1
cdr3_aa: CASSSGDWVYEQYF

cdr3_length: 15
j_call: TRBJ1-1
v_call: TRBV7-8
cdr3_aa: CASSPTDPIGAEAFF

cdr3_length: 12
j_call: TRBJ1-5
v_call: TRBV20-1
cdr3_aa: CSAHRVGQPQHF

cdr3_length: 10
j_call: TRBJ1-1
v_call: TRBV20-1
cdr3_aa: CSARNSEAFF

cdr3_length: 15
j_call: TRBJ2-2
v_call: TRBV7-2
cdr3_aa: CASSLDPTGLRELFF

cdr3_length: 15
j_call: TRBJ2-2
v_call: TRBV12-3/TRBV12-4
cdr3_aa: CASSLNGAQRGELFF

cdr3_length: 12
j_call: TRBJ1-1
v_call: TRBV6-5
cdr3_aa: CASSYSGVEAFF

cdr3_length: 17
j_call: TRBJ2-5
v_call: TRBV29-1
cdr3_aa: CSVEDRQTIKTQETQYF

cdr3_length: 15
j_call: TRBJ2-3
v_call: TRBV10-2
cdr3_aa: CASGRGGTYTDTQYF

cdr3_length: 17
j_call: TRBJ2-7
v_call: TRBV4-2
cdr3_aa: CASSQEEHWSGGYEQYF

cdr3_length: 14
j_call: TRBJ2-7
v_call: TRBV20-1
cdr3_aa: CSARDTGKAYEQYF

cdr3_length: 14
j_call: TRBJ2-1
v_call: TRBV5-1
cdr3_aa: CASSLEGTNNEQFF

cdr3_length: 14
j_call: TRBJ2-2
v_call: TRBV30
cdr3_aa: CAWRTFKNTGELFF

cdr3_length: 18
j_call: TRBJ1-1
v_call: TRBV28
cdr3_aa: CASTKEGRAGMFGAEAFF

cdr3_length: 13
j_call: TRBJ2-3
v_call: TRBV5-1
cdr3_aa: CASRYRATDTQYF

cdr3_length: 14
j_call: TRBJ1-5
v_call: TRBV28
cdr3_aa: CASGRAYSNQPQHF

cdr3_length: 16
j_call: TRBJ2-1
v_call: TRBV14
cdr3_aa: CASSQDLGAGNNEQFF

cdr3_length: 13
j_call: TRBJ2-2
v_call: TRBV12-3/TRBV12-4
cdr3_aa: CASRGPSTGELFF

cdr3_length: 17
j_call: TRBJ1-3
v_call: TRBV15
cdr3_aa: CATSEGTAAISGNTIYF

cdr3_length: 15
j_call: TRBJ2-4
v_call: TRBV27
cdr3_aa: CASSLTGGTKNIQYF

cdr3_length: 14
j_call: TRBJ1-1
v_call: TRBV12-3/TRBV12-4
cdr3_aa: CASSLRALGGPAFF

cdr3_length: 14
j_call: TRBJ2-7
v_call: TRBV20-1
cdr3_aa: CSASPPWESYEQYF

cdr3_length: 16
j_call: TRBJ1-1
v_call: TRBV12-3/TRBV12-4
cdr3_aa: CASSSSGPYTYTEAFF

cdr3_length: 16
j_call: TRBJ2-1
v_call: TRBV28
cdr3_aa: CASSPQGGSTHNEQFF

cdr3_length: 15
j_call: TRBJ2-5
v_call: TRBV5-1
cdr3_aa: CASSLTTPLGETQYF

cdr3_length: 16
j_call: TRBJ1-1
v_call: TRBV4-1
cdr3_aa: CASSQVWGQRYTEAFF

cdr3_length: 15
j_call: TRBJ2-3
v_call: TRBV20-1
cdr3_aa: CSAIKTSGGTDTQYF

cdr3_length: 18
j_call: TRBJ2-1
v_call: TRBV3-1
cdr3_aa: CASSQEILEGQQYYEQFF

cdr3_length: 19
j_call: TRBJ2-7
v_call: TRBV5-1
cdr3_aa: CASGQQLGGSGTGALEQYF

cdr3_length: 15
j_call: TRBJ2-1
v_call: TRBV20-1
cdr3_aa: CSASKVTSSYNEQFF

cdr3_length: 18
j_call: TRBJ2-2
v_call: TRBV6-5
cdr3_aa: CASSYPPRGAWGTGELFF

cdr3_length: 16
j_call: TRBJ2-1
v_call: TRBV24-1
cdr3_aa: CATSDSLAGVYNEQFF

cdr3_length: 13
j_call: TRBJ2-7
v_call: TRBV6-2/TRBV6-3
cdr3_aa: CASSYLGADEQYF

cdr3_length: 18
j_call: TRBJ2-3
v_call: TRBV6-5
cdr3_aa: CASSSPRGLAVSTDTQYF

cdr3_length: 15
j_call: TRBJ1-5
v_call: TRBV4-3
cdr3_aa: CASSQDGDRGQPQHF

cdr3_length: 11
j_call: TRBJ1-5
v_call: TRBV20-1
cdr3_aa: CSARVDLYQHF

cdr3_length: 15
j_call: TRBJ2-5
v_call: TRBV5-1
cdr3_aa: CASRWARGAQETQYF

cdr3_length: 14
j_call: TRBJ2-3
v_call: TRBV5-1
cdr3_aa: CASSTGLAGDTQYF

cdr3_length: 13
j_call: TRBJ1-1
v_call: TRBV6-5
cdr3_aa: CASSYGRGLEAFF

cdr3_length: 14
j_call: TRBJ2-7
v_call: TRBV27
cdr3_aa: CASSLRGYGYEQYF

cdr3_length: 13
j_call: TRBJ1-1
v_call: TRBV30
cdr3_aa: CAWTAEVGTEAFF

cdr3_length: 15
j_call: TRBJ2-7
v_call: TRBV15
cdr3_aa: CATSRGFQGSNEQYF

cdr3_length: 13
j_call: TRBJ2-5
v_call: TRBV10-2
cdr3_aa: CASSEMGKETQYF

cdr3_length: 14
j_call: TRBJ2-5
v_call: TRBV11-2
cdr3_aa: CASSFLSGQETQYF

cdr3_length: 15
j_call: TRBJ2-7
v_call: TRBV19
cdr3_aa: CASSMVDRGAYEQYF

cdr3_length: 16
j_call: TRBJ1-1
v_call: TRBV6-1
cdr3_aa: CASRPGAGVGGTEAFF

cdr3_length: 16
j_call: TRBJ2-1
v_call: TRBV20-1
cdr3_aa: CSARRGVWSSYNEQFF

cdr3_length: 16
j_call: TRBJ1-1
v_call: TRBV7-9
cdr3_aa: CASSSPGAGLNTEAFF

cdr3_length: 14
j_call: TRBJ2-7
v_call: TRBV11-2
cdr3_aa: CASSPLADSYEQYF

cdr3_length: 15
j_call: TRBJ1-2
v_call: TRBV7-8
cdr3_aa: CASSLTGQGLGGYTF

cdr3_length: 19
j_call: TRBJ2-7
v_call: TRBV28
cdr3_aa: CASSFDRRAGVLSSYEQYF

cdr3_length: 15
j_call: TRBJ2-1
v_call: TRBV11-2
cdr3_aa: CASSGWDFGRNEQFF

cdr3_length: 14
j_call: TRBJ2-5
v_call: TRBV27
cdr3_aa: CASSTPWGGGTQYF

cdr3_length: 15
j_call: TRBJ2-1
v_call: TRBV12-3/TRBV12-4
cdr3_aa: CASSFRLPSYNEQFF

cdr3_length: 15
j_call: TRBJ1-2
v_call: TRBV28
cdr3_aa: CASSDRAGYNYGYTF

cdr3_length: 15
j_call: TRBJ2-3
v_call: TRBV12-3/TRBV12-4
cdr3_aa: CASSFGDRVGDTQYF